Listed here are 24 T cell receptor beta chains from one sample, sequenced in a study of control samples from healthy donors and cancer patients. Profiled with immunoSEQ multiplex PCR; TCRdb holds only in-frame clones, not every one. The table records some 120,000 clones, more than 85% of them present only once. Material: blood. These receptors were collected from a man in his thirties or forties in good health.

The CDR3 protein is CASSQEGVSGYTF. The CDR3, as DNA: TGCGCCAGCAGCCAGGAGGGCGTGAGCGGCTACACCTTC. This chain joins TRBV5-1 and TRBJ1-2; D remains unclear. The CDR3 runs to 13 residues. The germline V gene has CDR1 SGHRS and CDR2 YFSETQ. V dropped 4 bases and J dropped 8 bases, with 15 bases sitting between them.

In its sample, this clone was seen once. The V gene is TRBV10-3, the J gene TRBJ1-1, with a tentative D call TRBD1 (6 bases). V lost 11 bases, J lost 7 bases, and 17 bases lay in between. CDR1 ENHRY and CDR2 SYGVKD come from the germline V gene. The CDR3 length is 12 residues. CDR3 nucleotides: TGTGCCTCCTTTGGGGGGGCTGGTGAAGCTTTCTTT. Its translation: CASFGGAGEAFF.

This clone has only a few counts. The chain employs TRBV6-4 and TRBJ2-1; D could derive from TRBD1 or TRBD2 (5 bases each). V was pared by 3 bases and J by 3 bases, with 12 bases between. CDR3 length: 15 residues. Looked up from germline, CDR1 is MRHNA and CDR2 is SNTAGT. The CDR3 nucleotides are TGTGCCAGCAGTGAGTCCCTTGGGGGCTACAATGAGCAGTTCTTC. It specifies CASSESLGGYNEQFF.

In its sample, this clone was seen a few times. This chain uses TRBV7-2 with TRBJ1-2; tentative D call: TRBD1 (6 bases). CDR1 is SGHTA, CDR2 FQGNSA, per germline. V was clipped by 3 bases and J by 6 bases, with 17 bases between them. This CDR3 contains 15 residues. The CDR3 loop reads CASSFPGQRGDGYTF. CDR3 bases: TGTGCCAGCAGCTTCCCCGGACAGCGTGGGGATGGCTACACCTTC. Using reference TRBV7-2 and TRBJ1-2 for the parts outside the CDR3, the full variable domain is GAGVSQSPSNKVTEKGKDVELRCDPISGHTALYWYRQSLGQGLEFLIYFQGNSAPDKSGLPSDRFSAERTGGSVSTLTIQRTQQEDSAVYLCASSFPGQRGDGYTFGSGTRLTVV.

V usage is TRBV9 and J usage is TRBJ2-5; 7 bases line up with TRBD2. This CDR3 is 14 amino acids long. V gave up 0 bases and J gave up 3 bases; unmatched junction bases: 2. The germline CDR1 and CDR2 sequences are SGDLS and YYNGEE. The CDR3 DNA reads TGTGCCAGCAGCGTAGGTCGGGGGGAAGAGACCCAGTACTTC. Its translation: CASSVGRGEETQYF.

This chain links TRBV7-9 with TRBJ1-1; D gene uncertain. Trimming stripped 5 bases from V and 1 base from J, with 14 bases between. The CDR3 runs 15 residues. Germline V gives CDR1 SEHNR, CDR2 FQNEAQ (reference sequence). CDR3: CASSHSLTRNTEAFF. CDR3 DNA: TGTGCCAGCAGCCATTCCTTAACACGGAACACTGAAGCTTTCTTT. The full variable domain, completed using reference TRBV7-9 and TRBJ1-1, is DTGVSQNPRHKITKRGQNVTFRCDPISEHNRLYWYRQTLGQGPEFLTYFQNEAQLEKSRLLSDRFSAERPKGSFSTLEIQRTEQGDSAMYLCASSHSLTRNTEAFFGQGTRLTVV.

V and J are TRBV27 and TRBJ2-7; 12 bases line up with TRBD2. The germline gives CDR1 MNHEY, CDR2 SMNVEV (reference sequence). The CDR3 length is 16 residues. Trimming removed 5 bases from V and 2 bases from J; junction bases left unmatched: 7. CDR3 amino acids: CASSISSSGGAYEQYF. As DNA, the CDR3 is TGTGCCAGCAGTATCTCCTCTAGCGGGGGGGCCTACGAGCAGTACTTC.

The chain employs TRBV7-2 and TRBJ2-3, with a weak D call TRBD2 (5 bases). Looked up from germline, CDR1 is SGHTA and CDR2 is FQGNSA. The ends were cut back, 2 bases at V and 1 base at J, with 13 bases in the middle. This CDR3 is 16 amino acids long. As DNA, the CDR3 is TGTGCCAGCAGCTTATCGGTCCGGGGTGGCACAGATACGCAGTATTTT. Amino acid sequence: CASSLSVRGGTDTQYF.

The V and J genes are TRBV19 and TRBJ1-5; perhaps TRBD1 as D (6 bases). The CDR3 loop spans 15 amino acids. The germline V gene has CDR1 LNHDA and CDR2 SQIVND (reference sequence). Trimming stripped 6 bases from V and 2 bases from J, with 14 bases between. The CDR3 DNA sequence: TGTGCCAGTAGGTGGGGGCTGAAAGGCAATCAGCCCCAGCATTTT. Encoded protein: CASRWGLKGNQPQHF.

V gene TRBV6-5 combines with J gene TRBJ1-4; no definite D call. The CDR3 is 13 residues long. Per germline, CDR1 MNHEY and CDR2 SVGAGI. V lost 6 bases and J 6 bases, leaving 11 bases between the germline ends. CDR3 region: CASRTRFDEKLFF. The CDR3, as DNA: TGTGCCAGCAGGACGCGGTTTGATGAAAAACTGTTTTTT.

The chain joins TRBV9 to TRBJ1-2, with TRBD1 identical over 7 bases. This CDR3 region has 17 residues. The ends lost 4 bases at V and 1 base at J; junction bases unmatched: 13. The germline CDR1 and CDR2 sequences are SGDLS and YYNGEE. The CDR3 protein is CASSPGDSRGFNYGYTF. The DNA of the CDR3 is TGTGCCAGCAGCCCAGGGGACAGCCGGGGGTTTAACTATGGCTACACCTTC.

The CDR3 DNA follows: TGCGCCAGCAGCTTGAAACCTGGGACAGGGCTGGGCGGCTACACCTTC. This sequence encodes CASSLKPGTGLGGYTF. The J gene is TRBJ1-2, the V gene TRBV5-1; TRBD1 matches at 9 bases. Germline V gene data show CDR1 as SGHRS and CDR2 as YFSETQ. This CDR3 spans 16 amino acids. V dropped 1 base and J dropped 8; count of bases not matched to a gene: 12.

CDR3 in DNA: TGTGCCAGCAGCAACACAGGGTCCTATGGCTACACCTTC. Amino acid sequence: CASSNTGSYGYTF. The chain employs TRBV6-6 and TRBJ1-2, with D tentatively TRBD1 (6 bases). This CDR3 is built from 13 residues. Germline CDR1 is MNHNY and CDR2 is SVGAGI (reference sequence). V lost 6 bases to trimming and J lost 4 bases, with 12 bases between them.

The count of this clone is one. The CDR3 loop reads CASRRAGGPSSYNEQFF. As DNA, the CDR3 is TGTGCCAGCAGAAGGGCGGGGGGGCCGTCCTCCTACAATGAGCAGTTCTTC. This chain joins TRBV7-9 and TRBJ2-1; 9 positions agree with TRBD2. V lost 6 bases, J lost 0 bases, and 9 bases stayed unmatched. The germline V gene encodes CDR1 SEHNR and CDR2 FQNEAQ (reference sequence). The CDR3 totals 17 residues.

The rearrangement uses TRBV5-1 and TRBJ1-2, with 7 bases lining up with TRBD1. The CDR3 is made up of 15 amino acids. J gave up 7 bases and V 0 bases, and 9 bases lay outside the gene matches. Germline assignment: CDR1 SGHRS and CDR2 YFSETQ. CDR3: CASSLEGAMALGYTF. DNA for the CDR3: TGCGCCAGCAGCTTGGAGGGGGCGATGGCTCTTGGCTACACCTTC.

CDR3 sequence: CASSKEDHLINPRKNYEQYV. The CDR3 DNA follows: TGTGCCAGCAGCAAAGAGGACCACCTGATCAACCCACGCAAAAACTACGAGCAGTACGTC. This rearrangement joins TRBV21-1 to TRBJ2-7. TRBV21-1 is listed as a pseudogene. There are 20 residues in the CDR3.

J is TRBJ1-1 and V is TRBV9; D is possibly TRBD1 (5 bases). Trimming shortened V by 0 bases and J by 9 bases, and 9 bases separated the two germline ends. The CDR3 is made up of 12 amino acids. Looked up from germline, CDR1 is SGDLS and CDR2 is YYNGEE. CDR3 sequence reads: CASSVGTGQAFF. In DNA form, the CDR3 reads TGTGCCAGCAGCGTAGGGACGGGACAAGCTTTCTTT.

The genes are TRBV19 and TRBJ2-2; the D gene could be TRBD1 or TRBD2 (5 bases each). This CDR3 region has 15 residues. The V gene's germline CDR1 is LNHDA and CDR2 SQIVND (reference sequence). The V and J ends lost 5 bases and 6 bases respectively, with 16 bases between them. The CDR3 loop is CASSGALLGAGELFF. In DNA form, the CDR3 reads TGTGCCAGTAGTGGAGCCTTGTTGGGGGCCGGGGAGCTGTTTTTT.

This clone was observed a single time. This chain links TRBV11-2 with TRBJ1-1; 10 positions match TRBD1. The V gene's germline CDR1 is SGHAT and CDR2 FQNNGV. V shed 4 bases, J shed 0 bases, and the junction held 2 bases outside the gene matches. CDR3 length: 15 amino acids. This chain's CDR3 is CASSSGQGMNTEAFF. The CDR3 nucleotides are TGTGCCAGCAGCTCGGGACAGGGGATGAACACTGAAGCTTTCTTT.

V is TRBV19 and J is TRBJ2-1; the D is unclear. CDR1 is LNHDA, CDR2 SQIVND, per germline (reference sequence). The CDR3 runs to 11 residues. V was pared by 5 bases and J by 4 bases, with 3 bases between. The DNA of the CDR3 is TGTGCCAGTAGTCAGTACAATGAGCAGTTCTTC. It codes for CASSQYNEQFF. Using reference TRBV19 and TRBJ2-1 for the parts outside the CDR3, the full variable domain is DGGITQSPKYLFRKEGQNVTLSCEQNLNHDAMYWYRQDPGQGLRLIYYSQIVNDFQKGDIAEGYSVSREKKESFPLTVTSAQKNPTAFYLCASSQYNEQFFGPGTRLTVL.

In the case of this clone: Other DNA variants within this sample encode the same CDR3. This chain uses TRBV6-5 with TRBJ2-4; D may be TRBD1 or TRBD2 (6 bases each). Trimming removed 5 bases at V and 9 bases at J, with 14 bases between. Looked up from germline, CDR1 is MNHEY and CDR2 is SVGAGI. This CDR3 is built from 13 residues. For the CDR3, the DNA is TGTGCCAGCAGTAGGGGGGTGGGGGGCATTCAGTACTTC. Translation: CASSRGVGGIQYF.

The genes are TRBV5-1 and TRBJ2-3, with 9 nucleotides matching TRBD2. Germline lookup yields CDR1 SGHRS and CDR2 YFSETQ. This CDR3 contains 16 residues. The junction had 6 bases not matched to a gene; V was cut back by 2 bases and J by 2 bases. The DNA for the CDR3 is TGCGCCAGCAGCTTTAGCGGGGGTCGGGACACAGATACGCAGTATTTT. This sequence encodes CASSFSGGRDTDTQYF.

This chain connects TRBV6-5 to TRBJ1-6; 7 bases fit TRBD1. V was pared by 2 bases and J by 14 bases, with 12 bases of the junction left unmatched. CDR1 and CDR2 (germline): MNHEY, SVGAGI. CDR3 length: 15 residues. The CDR3 DNA follows: TGTGCCAGCAGTTACCGTTCGGGAGGGGGCCAAACCCTCCACTTT. This gives the protein CASSYRSGGGQTLHF.

This clone was counted once. The chain has TRBV5-4 and TRBJ2-2, with 7 bases lining up with TRBD2. The CDR3 is made up of 15 amino acids. Germline CDR1 and CDR2: SGHNT and YYREEE (reference sequence). Unmatched junction bases numbered 4, after V lost 0 bases and J lost 5 bases. The CDR3: CASSLGREGTGELFF. The CDR3 DNA reads as TGTGCCAGCAGCTTGGGGAGGGAGGGGACCGGGGAGCTGTTTTTT.